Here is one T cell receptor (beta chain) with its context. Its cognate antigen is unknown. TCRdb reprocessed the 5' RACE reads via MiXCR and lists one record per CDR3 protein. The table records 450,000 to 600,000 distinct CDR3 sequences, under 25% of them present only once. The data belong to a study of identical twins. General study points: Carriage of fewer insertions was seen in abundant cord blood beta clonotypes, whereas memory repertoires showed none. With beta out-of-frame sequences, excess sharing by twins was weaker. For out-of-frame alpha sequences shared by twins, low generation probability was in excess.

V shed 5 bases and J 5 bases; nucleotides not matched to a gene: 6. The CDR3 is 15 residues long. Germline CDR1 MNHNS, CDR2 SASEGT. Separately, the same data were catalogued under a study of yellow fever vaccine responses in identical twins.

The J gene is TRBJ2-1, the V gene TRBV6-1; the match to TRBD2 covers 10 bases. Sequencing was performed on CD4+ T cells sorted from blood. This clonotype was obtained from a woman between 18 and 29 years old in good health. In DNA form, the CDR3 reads TGTGCCAGCAGTACACCTAGCGGGGGTAACAATGAGCAGTTCTTC. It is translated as CASSTPSGGNNEQFF.